This T cell receptor (beta chain) was recorded in a study of blood T cell repertoires in COVID-19. About the research overall: PBMCs, B-cell-depleted T cells, or T cells were the source of the cDNA or gDNA that made up the material.

TCRdb's table, derived via immunoSEQ multiplex PCR, lists solely in-frame clones and lacks some. Among tens of thousands of clones listed, 80% to 90% were seen once. Trimming left V 0 bases short and J 1 base short, with 9 bases between. The CDR3 consists of 15 residues. Germline lookup yields CDR1 SGHTA and CDR2 FQGNSA. The sequenced sample consisted of peripheral blood. The genes are TRBV7-2 and TRBJ1-1, with D uncertain. The sequence was obtained from a man in his sixties with acute or convalescent COVID-19. CDR3 in DNA: TGTGCCAGCAGCTTAGCCAGTGGGCCGAACACTGAAGCTTTCTTT. It translates to CASSLASGPNTEAFF.